A selection of T cell receptor beta chains follows, all from one sample in a study of CD8+CD57+ T cells in acquired aplastic anemia. From the reads, TCRdb called clonotypes with MiXCR, one entry per CDR3 protein. Altogether a few hundred thousand distinct CDR3 sequences are present, 82% being singletons, with the ten largest covering roughly 42%. The sample comprised sorted CD4+, CD8+, or CD8+CD57+ T cells (not recorded which) from PBMCs. These TCRs come from a human donor with aplastic anemia. The CDR3 runs from the conserved cysteine through the conserved F or W. Each record gives: CDR3 DNA, CDR3 protein, V gene, D gene, J gene, clone size. The D gene is left open where the match is weak. Only part of the rows carry a size: once, few, many, or a class if the clone is expanded.

DNA: TGCAGTGCTAGTACATTTACGTTCCCCGGGGAGCTGTTTTTT
CDR3: CSASTFTFPGELFF
V: TRBV20-1
D: .
J: TRBJ2-2
size: .

DNA: TGTGCCAGCAGCGTAGCGGGCCGACCGGGAGGAAACTATTTT
CDR3: CASSVAGRPGGNYF
V: TRBV9
D: TRBD2
J: TRBJ2-3
size: .

DNA: TGTGCCAGCGGAGGAACTCCCGTCGTTTTGAACATTGAAGCTTTCTTT
CDR3: CASGGTPVVLNIEAFF
V: TRBV9
D: .
J: TRBJ1-1
size: .

DNA: TGTGCCAGCAGTGACTCTAACTATGGCTACACCTTC
CDR3: CASSDSNYGYTF
V: TRBV6-5
D: .
J: TRBJ1-2
size: once

DNA: TGTGCCAGCAGTGAAGCCAGCTATGGCTACACCTTC
CDR3: CASSEASYGYTF
V: TRBV2
D: .
J: TRBJ1-2
size: .

DNA: TGTGCCAGCAGCTTAACTCCGCAAGAGACCCAGTACTTC
CDR3: CASSLTPQETQYF
V: TRBV7-9
D: .
J: TRBJ2-5
size: few

DNA: TGCAGTGCTAGTGGTAGCGGGGGACCCGTCCTTTACAATGAGCAGTTCTTC
CDR3: CSASGSGGPVLYNEQFF
V: TRBV20-1
D: TRBD2
J: TRBJ2-1
size: .

DNA: TGTGCCAGTAGTATAGCTAGCGGAGAGACAGATACGCAGTATTTT
CDR3: CASSIASGETDTQYF
V: TRBV19
D: TRBD2
J: TRBJ2-3
size: few

DNA: TGTGCCAGCAGCTTTCAGGGAGGTCCCGGTACGGAGTATTTT
CDR3: CASSFQGGPGTEYF
V: TRBV7-9
D: .
J: TRBJ2-3
size: .

DNA: .
CDR3: CASSVGTDTQYFDF
V: TRBV9
D: .
J: TRBJ2-5
size: few

DNA: TGTGCCAGCAGCGTAGGGGGAGCGAGAGATCAGCAGTATTTT
CDR3: CASSVGGARDQQYF
V: TRBV9
D: .
J: TRBJ2-3
size: .

DNA: TGTGCCAGCAGCTTGATTAGGAACGGGCTCGTATATGGCTACACCTTC
CDR3: CASSLIRNGLVYGYTF
V: TRBV5-4
D: .
J: TRBJ1-2
size: .

DNA: TGTGCCAGCAGCGTAGACAGGGCTCCCTACGAGCAGTACTTC
CDR3: CASSVDRAPYEQYF
V: TRBV9
D: .
J: TRBJ2-7
size: .

DNA: TGTGCCAGCGGCGTAGCTGGGAACATTCAGTACTCCCAGTACTTC
CDR3: CASGVAGNIQYSQYF
V: TRBV9
D: .
J: TRBJ2-5
size: .

DNA: TGTGCCAGCGGGGACGCTGGGACCGTTCAGCAGTATTTT
CDR3: CASGDAGTVQQYF
V: TRBV9
D: .
J: TRBJ2-3
size: .

DNA: TGTGCCATCAGTGATGTGCGGGGGGGGGGTAGCACAGATACGCAGTATTTT
CDR3: CAISDVRGGGSTDTQYF
V: TRBV10-3
D: TRBD2
J: TRBJ2-3
size: .

DNA: TGTGCCAGCAGGTCGGACTACACAGATACGCAGTATTTT
CDR3: CASRSDYTDTQYF
V: TRBV2
D: .
J: TRBJ2-3
size: many

DNA: TGCGCCAGCAGCGGCGGGACCGAGGGAAACACCATATATTTT
CDR3: CASSGGTEGNTIYF
V: TRBV5-1
D: .
J: TRBJ1-3
size: .

DNA: TGTGCCAGCAGTATAGATCGCAGAGCCTACAATGAGCAGTTCTTC
CDR3: CASSIDRRAYNEQFF
V: TRBV11-3
D: .
J: TRBJ2-1
size: few

DNA: TGTGCCAGCAGCTTAGCGAGAAGCGGGGATACGCAGGAGCAGTTCTTC
CDR3: CASSLARSGDTQEQFF
V: TRBV7-2
D: TRBD2
J: TRBJ2-1
size: .

DNA: TGTGCCACCAGCAGAGATAAAGGGCCCAGGGATACGCAGTATTTT
CDR3: CATSRDKGPRDTQYF
V: TRBV15
D: .
J: TRBJ2-3
size: few

DNA: TGTGCCAGCAGCGTCGCGTTAGGGGGGGGGTTAGAGACCCAGTACTTC
CDR3: CASSVALGGGLETQYF
V: TRBV7-8
D: .
J: TRBJ2-5
size: .

DNA: TGTGCCAGCAGCTTGGCGGAGGGCCGCGATACGCAGTATTTT
CDR3: CASSLAEGRDTQYF
V: TRBV5-1
D: .
J: TRBJ2-3
size: .

DNA: TGTGCCAGCAGCGGGGGGGAGCGACAGGGAGGAAACAACTTT
CDR3: CASSGGERQGGNNF
V: TRBV9
D: TRBD1
J: TRBJ1-6
size: few

DNA: TGTGCCAGCAGCAACTCAGGGACTGGCGGGGAGACCCAGTATTTT
CDR3: CASSNSGTGGETQYF
V: TRBV7-3
D: .
J: TRBJ2-3
size: .

DNA: TGTGCCAGCAGCTTACTGCCCGGGGAGCTGGTTTATGGCTACACCTTC
CDR3: CASSLLPGELVYGYTF
V: TRBV7-9
D: .
J: TRBJ1-2
size: .

DNA: TGTGCCAGCAGCAAATGGGACATGCAGAACAATGAGCAGTTCTTC
CDR3: CASSKWDMQNNEQFF
V: TRBV7-9
D: .
J: TRBJ2-1
size: .

DNA: TGTGCCAGCAGCTCCAAGGATCGGGAGACCCAGTACTTC
CDR3: CASSSKDRETQYF
V: TRBV7-2
D: .
J: TRBJ2-5
size: .

DNA: TGCAGTGCTAGCGGGGCCACCTACAATGAGCAGTTCTTC
CDR3: CSASGATYNEQFF
V: TRBV20-1
D: .
J: TRBJ2-1
size: .

DNA: TGTGCCAGCAGCCAACTAGCGACTGAGCAGTTCTTC
CDR3: CASSQLATEQFF
V: TRBV12-3/TRBV12-4
D: TRBD2
J: TRBJ2-1
size: many

DNA: TGTGCCTACGGCTTAGCGGCGTACCAAGAGCCGCATTTC
CDR3: CAYGLAAYQEPHF
V: TRBV7-9
D: .
J: TRBJ2-3
size: .

DNA: TGTGCCAGCAGTCAGGGACTAGCGGGATCAAGTGGGCAGTTCTTC
CDR3: CASSQGLAGSSGQFF
V: TRBV6-1
D: TRBD2
J: TRBJ2-1
size: .

DNA: TGTGCCAGTAGTTCAGGGGGGCGTGGTGAGCAGTTCTTC
CDR3: CASSSGGRGEQFF
V: TRBV19
D: .
J: TRBJ2-1
size: .

DNA: TGTGCCACCAGCAGTGCGTGCAGCGAAGAACAACAGTACTTC
CDR3: CATSSACSEEQQYF
V: TRBV9
D: .
J: TRBJ2-5
size: .

DNA: TGTGCCAGCAGCTTTCGGCAAAGGGGCTTGGACCATTGCTACACCTTC
CDR3: CASSFRQRGLDHCYTF
V: TRBV7-8
D: .
J: TRBJ1-2
size: .

DNA: TGTGCCACCAGCAGAGGTTGCGAGAAAGCGCCCCAGTACTTC
CDR3: CATSRGCEKAPQYF
V: TRBV7-9
D: .
J: TRBJ2-5
size: .

DNA: TGCAGTGCTAGAGGCGGAAACGGTCAGGATGAGCAGTTCTTC
CDR3: CSARGGNGQDEQFF
V: TRBV20-1
D: .
J: TRBJ2-1
size: .

DNA: TGTGCCAGCAGTTTTGGTCCAATCGATGCGCACCTCTTC
CDR3: CASSFGPIDAHLF
V: TRBV7-2
D: .
J: TRBJ2-1
size: .

DNA: TGTGCCAGCAGCTTACCAGGAGGCGCCGAGACCGAGTATTTT
CDR3: CASSLPGGAETEYF
V: TRBV7-8
D: .
J: TRBJ2-3
size: .

DNA: TGTGCCAGCAGCTTGGGGGACAGCAATAGAGATACGCAGTATTTT
CDR3: CASSLGDSNRDTQYF
V: TRBV5-8
D: TRBD1
J: TRBJ2-3
size: many

DNA: TGCAGTGCTAGGGGGGGAGGGGGTGGCTACACCTTC
CDR3: CSARGGGGGYTF
V: TRBV20-1
D: .
J: TRBJ1-2
size: few

DNA: TGCAGCGCCGCACTCGCACGGGACTATGGCTACGCCTTC
CDR3: CSAALARDYGYAF
V: TRBV29-1
D: .
J: TRBJ1-2
size: few

DNA: TGTGCCAGCGGCGAAGGAGGGGGCATTCCGAAGTTC
CDR3: CASGEGGGIPKF
V: TRBV7-9
D: .
J: TRBJ2-4
size: once

DNA: TGTGCCACCAGTGATTCCTTCCGGGGTACTGGGGCCAACGTCCTGACTTTC
CDR3: CATSDSFRGTGANVLTF
V: TRBV24-1
D: .
J: TRBJ2-6
size: .

DNA: TGTGCCAGCGGGGACGGGGGCACCTATACGCAGAACGTTGGCCCATTC
CDR3: CASGDGGTYTQNVGPF
V: TRBV2
D: .
J: TRBJ2-6
size: once

DNA: TGCAGTGCTATCGAGGGCAGAGCCATCACAGATAAGCAGTATTTT
CDR3: CSAIEGRAITDKQYF
V: TRBV20-1
D: .
J: TRBJ2-3
size: .